This TCR beta chain was obtained from a study of blood T cell repertoires in COVID-19 (dated by TCRdb to the early 2020s). In terms of the full investigation: Collaborator samples came from the United States, Italy and Spain and covered acute and convalescent phases of COVID-19. Sample metadata almost always included a de-identified subject ID, COVID-19 status, age in years and sex. The repertoires were released in a freely available public database meant as a resource for research on the immune response to SARS-CoV-2. The samples were drawn from two sources: the first 160 participants of the ongoing ImmuneRACE study, and about 1,300 subjects contributed by 6 global collaborators. Where available, HLA class I and class II types were taken from metadata supplied by the sample provider and were not determined by assay-based typing. The material from the prospective study consisted of cDNA or gDNA derived from T cells, B-cell-depleted T cells, or PBMCs. Deeply sampled blood TCRbeta repertoires from subjects exposed to, actively infected with, or recovered from COVID-19 were included in the dataset.

A note on this clone: Its specific antigen is unknown. There are no base qualities to consult, and no much larger clone falls within one base.

TCRbeta CDR3 regions were amplified from genomic DNA by means of the immunoSEQ Assay, a bias-controlled multiplex PCR. As for how the authors treated the data: The number of nucleated cells in each sample was estimated by amplification of reference gene primers within the assay. To quantify the absolute abundance of each unique TCRbeta CDR3 rearrangement, sequence reads were collapsed and filtered. For each sample, productive Simpson clonality was calculated as the square root of Simpson's diversity index across productive rearrangements. TCRdb obtained this table from immuneACCESS and retained in-frame rearrangements with V and J assigned. These tables miss some clones; where compared with another copy, unresolved V genes account for less than half of the shortfall, and the remainder is unexplained. V and J calls and clone size are given by that table; D and trimming were obtained from the DNA. Within this sample are around 380,000 clones, with approximately 87% of them counted one time only. The ten largest clones take up 1.3% of the sample.

Participants in the prospective study were enrolled through a virtual design, were aged about 18 to 100 years, and lived in 24 United States geographic areas. To assign participants to cohorts, the prospective study relied on clinical history that participants themselves reported in a screening survey and a study questionnaire. For ImmuneRACE Cohort 3, a participant was defined as recovered based on two consecutive negative NP/OP PCR tests, clearance by a healthcare professional, or resolution of symptoms. Mobile phlebotomists in the prospective study collected whole blood, serum and a nasopharyngeal or oropharyngeal swab from every participant. Over an approximately 2-month period, participants in the prospective study had the option of providing additional blood draws and questionnaires. Before DNA extraction, prospective study blood samples were shipped either frozen or at room temperature.

General findings and caveats noted by the study authors: The amount of clinical and demographic metadata varied by source and participant and was provided uncurated.

Material for sequencing was PBMCs or T cells enriched from blood (not recorded which). The clonotype was recovered from a man in his thirties or forties who had recovered from COVID-19.

CDR3 loop: CASGLAGVGWNEQFF. The DNA sequence follows: TGTGCCAGCGGACTAGCGGGGGTGGGTTGGAATGAGCAGTTCTTC. The rearranged chain carries TRBV19 and TRBJ2-1, and TRBD2 aligns with 13 junction nucleotides. CDR1 and CDR2 are drawn from the germline V gene (reference sequence): LNHDA, SQIVND. Its CDR3 holds 15 amino acids, cysteine through phenylalanine. The CDR3 DNA has 45 bases and is translated from base 1. V is trimmed back by 9 bases and J by 7 bases, and the junction contains 9 bases that no gene match accounts for.